These 30 T cell receptor beta chains originate from one sample sequenced in a study of blood T cell repertoires in COVID-19. The repertoire was sequenced with immunoSEQ multiplex PCR; TCRdb's copy has only in-frame clones and lacks some. The data contain 200,000 to 250,000 clones, 84% of them singletons. Sequencing input: peripheral blood. These receptors all come from a human donor in a cohort sampled during active COVID-19.

J is TRBJ1-5 and V is TRBV12-3 or TRBV12-4; TRBD1 is a possible D gene (5 bases). CDR3 size: 12 residues. Trimming pared 5 bases from V and 7 bases from J, leaving 9 bases between. Here the CDR3 reads CASSGGVQPQHF. In nucleotides, the CDR3 is TGTGCCAGCAGTGGGGGGGTCCAGCCCCAGCATTTT.

The V call is TRBV3-1 (or the pseudogene TRBV3-2), the J call TRBJ2-1; maybe TRBD1 (5 bases). Trimming took 0 bases from V and 8 from J, leaving 11 bases between them. The CDR3 is 14 residues long. Germline loops: CDR1 LGHDT, CDR2 YNNKEL (reference sequence). Written as DNA, the CDR3 is TGTGCCAGCAGCCAAGACCCTAGGGGCTATGAGCAGTTCTTC. Its protein is CASSQDPRGYEQFF.

J is TRBJ2-1 and V is TRBV27, with a possible D match to TRBD2 (5 bases). The germline V and J ends were trimmed by 1 base and 4 bases, with 14 bases remaining between them. The CDR3 totals 16 residues. Germline CDR1 MNHEY, CDR2 SMNVEV (reference sequence). CDR3 nucleotides: TGTGCCAGCAGTTTATTCCGGGGTGGTGAATACAATGAGCAGTTCTTC. Translated, it gives CASSLFRGGEYNEQFF.

This clone has more than one count but fewer than ten. The chain uses TRBV3-1 (or the pseudogene TRBV3-2) and TRBJ2-1, with 9 bases identical to TRBD1. The CDR3 has 15 amino acids. V dropped 4 bases and J dropped 5; count of bases not matched to a gene: 6. Germline assignment: CDR1 LGHDT and CDR2 YNNKEL (reference sequence). The CDR3 sequence: CASSLNRGRNNEQFF. For the CDR3, the DNA is TGTGCCAGCAGCCTCAACAGGGGGCGCAACAATGAGCAGTTCTTC.

The J gene is TRBJ2-3, the V gene TRBV18; 7 nucleotides match TRBD1. The CDR3 is made up of 19 amino acids. J lost 5 bases, V lost 3 bases, and 20 bases had no gene match. Germline V gene sequence: CDR1 KGHSH, CDR2 LQKENI. The CDR3: CASSPSGQLRRYRVDTQYF. The CDR3 nucleotides are TGTGCCAGCTCACCCTCGGGACAGCTAAGGAGATATCGGGTAGATACGCAGTATTTT.

The chain couples TRBV4-1 to TRBJ2-1; 8 bases line up with TRBD2. The CDR3 is 16 residues long. Germline loops: CDR1 MGHRA, CDR2 YSYEKL. V gave up 2 bases and J gave up 7 bases; unmatched junction bases: 10. CDR3 protein: CASSQPREGRRNEQFF. Here the CDR3 DNA reads TGCGCCAGCAGCCAACCTCGGGAGGGCCGTAGAAATGAGCAGTTCTTC.

The V and J genes are TRBV27 and TRBJ1-6; the match to TRBD1 covers 7 bases. V shed 0 bases, J shed 7 bases, and the junction held 6 bases outside the gene matches. The CDR3 runs to 16 residues. Germline assignment: CDR1 MNHEY and CDR2 SMNVEV (reference sequence). The CDR3 here is CASSLSARGVNSPLHF. The DNA for the CDR3 is TGTGCCAGCAGTTTATCGGCCAGGGGGGTAAATTCACCCCTCCACTTT.

V gene TRBV12-5 combines with J gene TRBJ2-7, with TRBD1 matching over 10 bases. CDR1 is LGHNT and CDR2 is FRNRAP in the germline V gene. This CDR3 is built from 15 residues. The J segment lost 7 bases and the V segment lost 1 base, leaving 7 bases of the junction unmatched. The CDR3 is CASGLARQGAGEQYF. The DNA for the CDR3 is TGTGCTAGTGGTTTGGCCCGACAGGGGGCGGGAGAGCAGTACTTC.

This clone was counted only a few times. The CDR3 region is CASRIRQDQAETQYF. CDR3 DNA: TGTGCCAGCAGGATCCGACAGGACCAAGCGGAGACCCAGTACTTC. The chain has TRBV7-2 and TRBJ2-5; D may be TRBD1 (6 bases). The CDR3 contains 15 residues. CDR1 and CDR2 (germline): SGHTA, FQGNSA. The V and J ends lost 6 bases and 5 bases respectively, with 19 bases between them.

The V call is TRBV19, the J call TRBJ2-1; TRBD2 aligns across 8 bases. Germline V CDR1 and CDR2: LNHDA, SQIVND (reference sequence). This CDR3 is 16 amino acids long. V dropped 1 base and J dropped 0; count of bases not matched to a gene: 2. The CDR3 is CASSIAGTSSYNEQFF. In DNA form, the CDR3 reads TGTGCCAGTAGTATAGCAGGGACTAGCTCCTACAATGAGCAGTTCTTC.

Note on this clone: The same CDR3 arises from other DNA sequences in this sample as well. The V gene is TRBV5-1, the J gene TRBJ1-1; 9 bases line up with TRBD1. The germline CDR1 and CDR2 sequences are SGHRS and YFSETQ. CDR3 length equals 14 residues. Trimming cost V 4 bases and J 5 bases; bases outside gene matches: 6. This chain's CDR3 is CASSLGQGWTEAFF. CDR3 DNA: TGCGCCAGCAGCCTAGGACAGGGGTGGACTGAAGCTTTCTTT.

This chain joins TRBV19 and TRBJ1-1; 7 bases line up with TRBD1. From germline, CDR1 is LNHDA and CDR2 SQIVND (reference sequence). CDR3 length: 15 amino acids. After removal of 10 bases from V and 7 bases from J, the junction contained 18 bases not matched to a gene. CDR3 DNA sequence: TGTGCCACCCGACCCCAAGACAGGGCGGTCAGTGAAGCTTTCTTT. Translated, it gives CATRPQDRAVSEAFF.

J is TRBJ2-7 and V is TRBV30, with TRBD2 matching 7 bases. V lost 0 bases to trimming and J lost 2 bases; unmatched junction nucleotides: 13. Germline assignment: CDR1 GTSNPN and CDR2 SVGIG (reference sequence). The length of the CDR3 is 17 residues. CDR3: CAWSVPLRAGNPYEQYF. CDR3 in DNA: TGTGCCTGGAGTGTCCCTCTCCGAGCGGGAAACCCCTACGAGCAGTACTTC.

This clone was seen only once. The chain joins TRBV27 to TRBJ1-5; TRBD1 aligns across 7 bases. V lost 1 base and J lost 6; bases outside the gene matches: 3. There are 14 residues in the CDR3. Germline V gene data show CDR1 as MNHEY and CDR2 as SMNVEV (reference sequence). CDR3 sequence reads: CASSLYRGGQPQHF. CDR3 nucleotide sequence: TGTGCCAGCAGTTTATACAGGGGCGGTCAGCCCCAGCATTTT.

The chain combines TRBV5-6 with TRBJ2-3; no definite D call. The CDR3 has 12 residues. The ends were cut back, 0 bases at V and 8 bases at J, with 7 bases in the middle. Germline-derived CDR1 and CDR2 are SGHDT and YYEEEE. The CDR3 DNA sequence: TGTGCCAGCAGCTTGGAGAGCCTTACGCAGTATTTT. Encoded protein: CASSLESLTQYF.

This sequence joins TRBV7-2 and TRBJ2-2; 9 positions agree with TRBD1. This CDR3 has 16 residues. The germline CDR1 and CDR2 sequences are SGHTA and FQGNSA. J lost 4 bases, V lost 3 bases, and 6 bases had no gene match. The CDR3 DNA follows: TGTGCCAGCAGCTTCGGGACAGGGTTATCCACCGGGGAGCTGTTTTTT. Translated, it gives CASSFGTGLSTGELFF.

V usage is TRBV19 and J usage is TRBJ2-4, with D unresolved. This CDR3 is 16 amino acids long. Deletions cut 1 base from V and 2 bases from J, with 12 bases between. The germline gives CDR1 LNHDA, CDR2 SQIVND (reference sequence). The CDR3 DNA follows: TGTGCCAGTAGTATAGGGAACAGCCGGACCAAAAACATTCAGTACTTC. As protein: CASSIGNSRTKNIQYF.

The chain joins TRBV6-6 to TRBJ2-5; D is possibly TRBD1 (5 bases). Germline V CDR1 and CDR2: MNHNY, SVGAGI (reference sequence). The CDR3 is 14 residues long. The V and J ends lost 2 bases and 4 bases respectively, with 11 bases between them. DNA of the CDR3: TGTGCCAGCAGTTACACCAGGGCTACAGAGACCCAGTACTTC. Translated: CASSYTRATETQYF.

V usage is TRBV14 and J usage is TRBJ2-5, with TRBD1 identical over 7 bases. In germline, CDR1 is SGHDN, CDR2 FVKESK. The CDR3 spans 14 residues. V lost 4 bases and J lost 2; bases outside the gene matches: 4. The CDR3 DNA sequence: TGTGCCAGCAGCCGGGGACAGCTTCAAGAGACCCAGTACTTC. Translation gives CASSRGQLQETQYF.

The V gene is TRBV6-6, the J gene TRBJ1-2; unclear D gene. Trimming removed 2 bases at V and 8 bases at J, with 6 bases between. Germline loops: CDR1 MNHNY, CDR2 SVGAGI (reference sequence). CDR3 length equals 11 residues. The CDR3 sequence is CASSYNEGYTF. The CDR3 DNA is TGTGCCAGCAGTTACAATGAGGGCTACACCTTC.

This chain links TRBV19 with TRBJ2-2; 8 bases are a match to TRBD2. Trimming removed 4 bases from V and 8 bases from J; junction bases left unmatched: 6. Looked up from germline, CDR1 is LNHDA and CDR2 is SQIVND (reference sequence). CDR3 length equals 14 residues. The CDR3 loop is CASSRGTSEGELFF. The CDR3 DNA reads TGTGCCAGTAGTAGGGGGACTAGTGAAGGGGAGCTGTTTTTT.

As to this clone: One junction end does not reproduce the germline sequence, and a read error may be involved. The chain couples TRBV30 to TRBJ2-3; maybe TRBD2 (7 bases). Germline loops: CDR1 GTSNPN, CDR2 SVGIG (reference sequence). The CDR3 covers 14 residues. The CDR3 protein is CARRGGRGTDTQYF. The CDR3 bases are TGTGCCCGGAGGGGGGGGAGAGGCACAGATACGCAGTATTTT. The full variable domain, completed using reference TRBV30 and TRBJ2-3, is SQTIHQWPATLVQPVGSPLSLECTVEGTSNPNLYWYRQAAGRGLQLLFYSVGIGQISSEVPQNLSASRPQDRQFILSSKKLLLSDSGFYLCARRGGRGTDTQYFGPGTRLTVL.

The rearrangement uses TRBV11-2 and TRBJ2-7; 10 bases align to TRBD1. Germline V CDR1 and CDR2: SGHAT, FQNNGV. The J segment lost 2 bases and the V segment lost 1 base, leaving 8 bases of the junction unmatched. The CDR3 loop spans 17 amino acids. The CDR3 DNA reads TGTGCCAGCAGCTTAGGGGTCTGGGACAGGGGAACCTACGAGCAGTACTTC. This encodes CASSLGVWDRGTYEQYF.

This clone was found a few times. V is TRBV2 and J is TRBJ2-7; the match to TRBD2 covers 14 bases. CDR3 length: 17 residues. Per germline, CDR1 SNHLY and CDR2 FYNNEI. V lost 6 bases, J lost 2 bases, and 9 bases stayed unmatched. Written as DNA, the CDR3 is TGTGCCAGCAGGGGGACTAGCGGGAGCGCTCTCCCCTACGAGCAGTACTTC. This codes for CASRGTSGSALPYEQYF.

This chain connects TRBV10-3 to TRBJ2-1, with D tentatively TRBD2 (6 bases). Deletions cut 8 bases from V and 2 bases from J, with 13 bases between. Germline V gives CDR1 ENHRY, CDR2 SYGVKD. The length of the CDR3 is 14 residues. Here the CDR3 reads CAIGGQGPYNEQFF. The CDR3 bases are TGTGCCATCGGAGGGCAGGGACCCTACAATGAGCAGTTCTTC.

The gene calls are TRBV20-1 and TRBJ2-1; D might be TRBD2 (6 bases). Germline V CDR1 and CDR2: DFQATT, SNEGSKA (reference sequence). This CDR3 is 15 amino acids long. V was clipped by 3 bases and J by 4 bases, with 16 bases between them. CDR3 protein: CSASLTEGPYNEQFF. CDR3 nucleotide sequence: TGCAGTGCTAGTCTAACGGAGGGCCCTTACAATGAGCAGTTCTTC.

This chain links TRBV18 with TRBJ2-3; D is perhaps TRBD1 (5 bases). The CDR3 has 13 residues. The V end lost 2 bases, the J end lost 7 bases, and 10 bases lay between the germline ends. Per the germline V gene, CDR1 is KGHSH and CDR2 is LQKENI. This CDR3 reads CASSPSQGNTQYF. The CDR3 DNA reads as TGTGCCAGCTCACCAAGTCAGGGAAATACGCAGTATTTT.

V usage is TRBV2 and J usage is TRBJ2-3; the match to TRBD2 covers 9 bases. Germline assignment: CDR1 SNHLY and CDR2 FYNNEI. Trimming removed 3 bases from V and 4 bases from J; junction bases left unmatched: 11. There are 17 residues in the CDR3. The CDR3 spells CASSDIWAGGSADTQYF. The CDR3 bases are TGTGCCAGCAGTGATATCTGGGCGGGAGGGTCCGCAGATACGCAGTATTTT.

The chain combines TRBV30 with TRBJ2-7, with TRBD1 matching 10 bases. The CDR3 is made up of 13 amino acids. The germline V gene encodes CDR1 GTSNPN and CDR2 SVGIG (reference sequence). Trimming at V came to 4 bases and at J to 5 bases, leaving 5 bases not matched to a gene. The CDR3 nucleotides read TGTGCCTGGACGGGACAGGGGTTTAACGAGCAGTACTTC. Translated, it gives CAWTGQGFNEQYF.

V usage is TRBV12-2 and J usage is TRBJ2-7; the DNA was not used to check the table's D call, TRBD1. TRBV12-2 is a pseudogene segment. This CDR3 comprises 14 residues. The CDR3 spells CASRFNGDKYEQYF. For the CDR3, the DNA is TGTGCAAGTCGCTTTAATGGGGACAAATACGAGCAGTACTTC.